Detailed here is one T cell receptor beta chain. Its antigen is not identified. Assay: immunoSEQ multiplex PCR; the TCRdb copy retains only in-frame clones and omits some. The data hold roughly 110,000 clones, with around nine tenths observed a single time. The data belong to a study of T cell responses to AZD1222 COVID-19 vaccine. CDR3 size: 22 residues. Second-dose schedules of about 4 or about 12 weeks were combined. Study results and limitations: Spike-specific TCR breadth and depth were elevated following two AZD1222 doses.

This clonotype was obtained from an adult who received the AZD1222 COVID-19 vaccine. The V and J genes are TRBV1 and TRBJ1-4. TRBV1 is a documented pseudogene. The source material was peripheral blood, sampled 28 days after the second AZD1222 dose. The CDR3 nucleotides are TGCACCAGCAGCCAAGATCAAAACAATGAAGGAGGGAACTTTGCAACTAATGAAAAACTGTTTTTT. It is translated as CTSSQDQNNEGGNFATNEKLFF.